This TCR beta chain was sequenced for a study of cytomegalovirus exposure and HLA in healthy donors. The study's findings and limits: Trimming of TCR beta V- and J-genes showed a link, identified in a later analysis, to a missense DCLRE1C variant. According to the study, roughly 160 TCR beta chains were cytomegalovirus-associated.

Germline assignment: CDR1 MNHNY and CDR2 SVGAGI (reference sequence). The CDR3 covers 15 residues. The germline V and J ends were trimmed by 4 bases and 4 bases, with 16 bases remaining between them. The table lists this clone with a few counts. Its antigen is as yet unknown. The primer mix had 60 Vbeta and 13 Jbeta primers. The table came from immunoSEQ multiplex PCR; TCRdb's copy has only in-frame clones and leaves some out. In the table there are 65,000 to 85,000 clones, roughly a tenth of which are singletons. This receptor was identified in a man in his 60s in good health and CMV-seropositive. The genes are TRBV6-6 and TRBJ1-1; the D gene is possibly TRBD1 (6 bases). The sample consisted of PBMCs. The CDR3 DNA is TGTGCCAGCAGTTTACAGGGAGGGGGAGGCACTGAAGCTTTCTTT. It yields the protein CASSLQGGGGTEAFF.